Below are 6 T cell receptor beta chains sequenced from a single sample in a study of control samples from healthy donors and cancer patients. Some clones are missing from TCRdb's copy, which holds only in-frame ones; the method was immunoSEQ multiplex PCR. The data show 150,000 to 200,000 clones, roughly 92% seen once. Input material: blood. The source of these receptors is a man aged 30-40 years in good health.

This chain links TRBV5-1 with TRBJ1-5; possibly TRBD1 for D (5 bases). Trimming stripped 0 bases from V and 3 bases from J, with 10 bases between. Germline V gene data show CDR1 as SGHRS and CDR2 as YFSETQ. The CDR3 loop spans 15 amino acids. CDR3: CASSLATGPNQPQHF. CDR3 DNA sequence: TGCGCCAGCAGCTTGGCCACAGGCCCCAATCAGCCCCAGCATTTT.

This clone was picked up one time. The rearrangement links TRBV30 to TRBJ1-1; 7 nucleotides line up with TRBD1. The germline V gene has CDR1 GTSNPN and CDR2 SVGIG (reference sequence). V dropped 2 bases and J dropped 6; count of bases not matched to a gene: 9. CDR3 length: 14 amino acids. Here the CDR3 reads CAWSPQQGWAEAFF. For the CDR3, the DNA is TGTGCCTGGAGTCCGCAACAGGGGTGGGCTGAAGCTTTCTTT. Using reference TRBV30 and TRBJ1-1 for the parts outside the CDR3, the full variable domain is SQTIHQWPATLVQPVGSPLSLECTVEGTSNPNLYWYRQAAGRGLQLLFYSVGIGQISSEVPQNLSASRPQDRQFILSSKKLLLSDSGFYLCAWSPQQGWAEAFFGQGTRLTVV.

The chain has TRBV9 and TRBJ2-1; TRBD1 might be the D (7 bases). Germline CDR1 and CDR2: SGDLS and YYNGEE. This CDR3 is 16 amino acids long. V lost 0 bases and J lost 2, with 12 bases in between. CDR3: CASSVGPGGTYNEQFF. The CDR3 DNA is TGTGCCAGCAGCGTAGGTCCAGGGGGGACCTACAATGAGCAGTTCTTC.

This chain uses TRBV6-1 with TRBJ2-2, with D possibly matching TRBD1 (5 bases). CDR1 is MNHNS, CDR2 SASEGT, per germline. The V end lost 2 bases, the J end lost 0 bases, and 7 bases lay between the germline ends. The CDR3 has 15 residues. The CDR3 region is CASSERGANTGELFF. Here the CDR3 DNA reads TGTGCCAGCAGTGAAAGGGGCGCGAACACCGGGGAGCTGTTTTTT.

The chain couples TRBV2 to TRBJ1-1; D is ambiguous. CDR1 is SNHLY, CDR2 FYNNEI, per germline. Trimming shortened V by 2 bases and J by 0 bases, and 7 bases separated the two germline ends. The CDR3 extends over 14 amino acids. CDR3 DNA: TGTGCCAGCAGTGAACGGGTTATGAACACTGAAGCTTTCTTT. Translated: CASSERVMNTEAFF.

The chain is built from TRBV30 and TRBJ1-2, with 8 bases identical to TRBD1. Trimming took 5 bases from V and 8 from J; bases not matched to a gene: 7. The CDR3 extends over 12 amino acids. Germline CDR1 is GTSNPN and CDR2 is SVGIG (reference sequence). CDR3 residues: CAWGQGSRGYTF. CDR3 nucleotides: TGTGCCTGGGGACAGGGTTCGAGGGGCTACACCTTC. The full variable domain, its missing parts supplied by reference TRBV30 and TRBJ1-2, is SQTIHQWPATLVQPVGSPLSLECTVEGTSNPNLYWYRQAAGRGLQLLFYSVGIGQISSEVPQNLSASRPQDRQFILSSKKLLLSDSGFYLCAWGQGSRGYTFGSGTRLTVV.